The 9 T cell receptor beta chains below come from one sample, sequenced in a study of cytomegalovirus exposure and HLA in healthy donors. This PCR relied on a set of 60 Vbeta primers and 13 Jbeta primers. Libraries were prepared by immunoSEQ multiplex PCR; TCRdb keeps only in-frame clonotypes and omits some of them. The table lists about 100,000 clones, 78% of them singletons. Sequencing was done on a sample of PBMCs. Receptors were obtained from a woman aged 55 to 70 in good health and CMV-seronegative.

This clone has more than one count but fewer than ten. The chain joins TRBV27 to TRBJ2-3, with 8 bases matching TRBD1. Germline V gene lookup returns CDR1 MNHEY and CDR2 SMNVEV (reference sequence). Germline trimming cut 6 bases from V and 6 bases from J; bases unmatched to any gene: 8. The CDR3 is 14 amino acids. The CDR3 here is CASSGQGAGDTQYF. The CDR3 DNA follows: TGTGCCAGCAGCGGGCAGGGGGCGGGGGATACGCAGTATTTT.

The chain is built from TRBV25-1 and TRBJ1-2, with TRBD1 as a possible D gene (6 bases). Germline CDR1 and CDR2: MGHDK and SYGVNS. The CDR3 loop spans 15 amino acids. V was cut by 6 bases and J by 2 bases, with 16 bases left in between. The CDR3 reads CASSNGQFSNYGYTF. The DNA for the CDR3 is TGTGCCAGCAGCAATGGACAGTTTTCAAACTATGGCTACACCTTC.

CDR3 protein: CAWSTSGSYEQYF. As DNA, the CDR3 is TGTGCCTGGAGTACTAGCGGGAGCTACGAGCAGTACTTC. V gene TRBV30 combines with J gene TRBJ2-7, with TRBD2 identical over 11 bases. The V gene end was trimmed by 2 bases and the J gene end by 3 bases; junction bases not matched to a gene: 0. The germline V gene encodes CDR1 GTSNPN and CDR2 SVGIG (reference sequence). CDR3 size: 13 residues.

V usage is TRBV29-1 and J usage is TRBJ2-7, with TRBD2 identical over 13 bases. CDR3 length equals 15 residues. Germline CDR1 is SQVTM and CDR2 is ANQGSEA. The V and J ends lost 2 bases and 5 bases, in that order; junction bases with no gene match: 6. The CDR3: CSVELLAGGPHEQYF. CDR3 DNA sequence: TGCAGCGTTGAACTACTAGCGGGGGGGCCCCACGAGCAGTACTTC.

This chain joins TRBV5-1 and TRBJ1-2; 10 bases are shared with TRBD1. V shed 4 bases, J shed 7 bases, and the junction held 7 bases outside the gene matches. Germline V gene data show CDR1 as SGHRS and CDR2 as YFSETQ. This CDR3 contains 14 residues. CDR3 loop: CASSMGQGKGGYTF. CDR3 DNA sequence: TGCGCCAGCAGCATGGGACAGGGGAAGGGTGGCTACACCTTC.

The chain employs TRBV19 and TRBJ2-7, with D maybe TRBD1 (6 bases). The germline CDR1 and CDR2 sequences are LNHDA and SQIVND (reference sequence). The CDR3 contains 14 residues. The ends were cut back, 4 bases at V and 1 base at J, with 11 bases in the middle. CDR3 region: CASSKQGESYEQYF. DNA for the CDR3: TGTGCCAGTAGTAAACAGGGTGAGTCCTACGAGCAGTACTTC.

The rearrangement uses TRBV28 and TRBJ1-2; D is uncertain. There are 11 residues in the CDR3. Germline CDR1 MDHEN, CDR2 SYDVKM. Trimming took 4 bases from V and 3 from J, leaving 3 bases between them. The CDR3 DNA follows: TGTGCCAGCAGTTCAGACTATGGCTACACCTTC. Residues: CASSSDYGYTF.

This chain connects TRBV7-2 to TRBJ2-6; D remains unclear. The V end was cut by 1 base, the J end by 0 bases, with 7 bases between. The germline gives CDR1 SGHTA, CDR2 FQGNSA. The CDR3 is 16 amino acids. In nucleotides, the CDR3 is TGTGCCAGCAGCTTAGTGGCCCGCTCTGGGGCCAACGTCCTGACTTTC. It specifies CASSLVARSGANVLTF.

The V call is TRBV5-4, the J call TRBJ1-1; D gene unclear. Germline V gives CDR1 SGHNT, CDR2 YYREEE (reference sequence). The CDR3 length is 16 residues. V lost 0 bases to trimming and J lost 0 bases, with 12 bases between them. CDR3 loop: CASSLAGVGVNTEAFF. CDR3 DNA sequence: TGTGCCAGCAGCTTGGCCGGGGTCGGGGTGAACACTGAAGCTTTCTTT.